One sample yielded the 10 T cell receptor beta chains listed below, sequenced in a study of CD8 T cells in Susac syndrome. With random hexamers, about 0.5 to 1 ug RNA was reverse transcribed. Using its own MiXCR run on the immunoSEQ multiplex PCR reads, TCRdb lists one record per CDR3 protein. The sample includes approximately 180,000 distinct CDR3 sequences, approximately 96% of them seen just once. The sequenced material came from CD4+ T cells from PBMCs. These receptors were obtained from a human donor with multiple sclerosis.

This sequence joins TRBV30 and TRBJ1-6, with 7 bases fitting TRBD1. Germline assignment: CDR1 GTSNPN and CDR2 SVGIG (reference sequence). V shed 1 base, J shed 7 bases, and the junction held 7 bases outside the gene matches. The CDR3 totals 15 residues. The DNA for the CDR3 is TGTGCCTGGAGTGGAGCTACAGGGGCCAATTCACCCCTCCACTTT. The encoded protein is CAWSGATGANSPLHF.

The chain uses TRBV29-1 and TRBJ2-7; tentative D call: TRBD2 (5 bases). Trimming shortened V by 6 bases and J by 0 bases, and 18 bases separated the two germline ends. The CDR3 length is 15 residues. Germline CDR1 SQVTM, CDR2 ANQGSEA. The CDR3 bases are TGCAGCGTCACACGGACTTTGGGGAGCTCCTACGAGCAGTACTTC. It yields the protein CSVTRTLGSSYEQYF.

The V and J genes are TRBV24-1 and TRBJ1-2; TRBD1 agrees at 8 bases. The V and J ends lost 12 bases and 8 bases, in that order; junction bases with no gene match: 7. Looked up from germline, CDR1 is KGHDR and CDR2 is SFDVKD. This CDR3 has 11 residues. CDR3 DNA: TGTGCCTCTGGGGACAGGAGCGGCTACACCTTC. Residues: CASGDRSGYTF.

V is TRBV2 and J is TRBJ2-3; TRBD1 might be the D (6 bases). The germline CDR1 and CDR2 sequences are SNHLY and FYNNEI. The V end lost 10 bases, the J end lost 2 bases, and 10 bases lay between the germline ends. The CDR3 spans 12 residues. CDR3 amino acids: CATRTDTDTQYF. For the CDR3, the DNA is TGTGCCACGAGGACAGACACAGATACGCAGTATTTT. Complete variable domain (other parts from reference TRBV2 and TRBJ2-3): EPEVTQTPSHQVTQMGQEVILRCVPISNHLYFYWYRQILGQKVEFLVSFYNNEISEKSEIFDDQFSVERPDGSNFTLKIRSTKLEDSAMYFCATRTDTDTQYFGPGTRLTVL.

This chain uses TRBV6-1 with TRBJ1-6; D gene uncertain. The CDR3 length is 14 residues. Germline CDR1 and CDR2: MNHNS and SASEGT. The ends were cut back, 4 bases at V and 2 bases at J, with 6 bases in the middle. In DNA, the CDR3 is TGTGCCAGCAGTGGGCCCACCTATAATTCACCCCTCCACTTT. It translates to CASSGPTYNSPLHF.

V and J are TRBV30 and TRBJ1-1; D not resolved. The V and J ends lost 2 bases and 11 bases respectively, with 15 bases between them. CDR1 is GTSNPN, CDR2 SVGIG, per germline (reference sequence). The CDR3 spans 12 residues. CDR3 DNA sequence: TGTGCCTGGAGTCGGGCCCGGCGGAACGCTTTCTTT. This translates into CAWSRARRNAFF.

In nucleotides, the CDR3 is TGTGCCAGCAGCCGGACAGGGTGGGACGGGCAGTACTTC. This codes for CASSRTGWDGQYF. This sequence joins TRBV14 and TRBJ2-7; 8 bases agree with TRBD1. Germline loops: CDR1 SGHDN, CDR2 FVKESK. The CDR3 totals 13 residues. V lost 4 bases to trimming and J lost 9 bases; unmatched junction nucleotides: 8.

The CDR3 loop is CASSLNPRSISETQYF. CDR3 nucleotide sequence: TGTGCCAGCAGCTTAAATCCTCGGTCGATATCAGAGACCCAGTACTTC. The rearrangement links TRBV7-9 to TRBJ2-5; D is uncertain. The V gene's germline CDR1 is SEHNR and CDR2 FQNEAQ (reference sequence). V lost 2 bases, J lost 4 bases, and 17 bases lay in between. This CDR3 comprises 16 residues. The variable domain in full, with the rest retrieved from reference TRBV7-9 and TRBJ2-5, is DTGVSQNPRHKITKRGQNVTFRCDPISEHNRLYWYRQTLGQGPEFLTYFQNEAQLEKSRLLSDRFSAERPKGSFSTLEIQRTEQGDSAMYLCASSLNPRSISETQYFGPGTRLLVL.

This chain links TRBV12-5 with TRBJ2-2; D is undetermined. Germline-derived CDR1 and CDR2 are LGHNT and FRNRAP. CDR3 length: 14 amino acids. Trimming pared 7 bases from V and 4 bases from J, leaving 13 bases between. The CDR3: CASAPQTVTGELFF. For the CDR3, the DNA is TGTGCTAGTGCCCCCCAGACGGTCACCGGGGAGCTGTTTTTT.

V gene TRBV10-3 combines with J gene TRBJ2-7; D is ambiguous. From germline, CDR1 is ENHRY and CDR2 SYGVKD. Between the trimmed V and J ends, which lost 4 bases and 6 bases, there was a span of 10 bases. CDR3 length equals 12 residues. CDR3 in DNA: TGTGCCATCAGTGGTTTAGACTTCGAGCAGTACTTC. This codes for CAISGLDFEQYF.